This TCR beta chain originates from a study of PD-1 blockade in classical Hodgkin lymphoma. Findings and caveats of the study: The repertoire differences lack a defined cause, possibly disease activity or prior therapy. At C4D1, TCR diversity had climbed significantly for CD4+ cells, though not for CD8+ cells. In newly diagnosed patients, baseline TCR diversity was reportedly below that of healthy donors.

Noted time point: cycle 4 day 1 (C4D1), after more than five weeks of nivolumab. Every patient was affected by relapse after autologous stem cell transplantation, while exposure to brentuximab vedotin was not uniform. Negative selection with magnetic separation was used to purify CD4+ T cells from thawed PBMCs. Best responses included complete response and partial response; otherwise, the best response was progressive disease. CDR1 and CDR2 from the germline V gene are SGHNT and YYREEE (reference sequence). This CDR3 is built from 14 residues. V was pared by 0 bases and J by 5 bases, with 11 bases between. Using immunoSEQ multiplex PCR, the repertoire was profiled, and TCRdb retains in-frame clones only, with some absent. The sample shows about 17,000 clones, approximately 84% of them seen only once. Regarding this clone: Its specificity is not known.

The chain carries TRBV5-4 and TRBJ2-5, with TRBD1 as a possible D gene (6 bases). The specimen was CD4+ T cells from blood, collected before the fourth cycle of nivolumab. The TCR sequence derives from a human donor with classical Hodgkin lymphoma. The CDR3 loop is CASSLVGGDETQYF. The CDR3 DNA reads TGTGCCAGCAGCTTGGTAGGGGGAGATGAGACCCAGTACTTC.